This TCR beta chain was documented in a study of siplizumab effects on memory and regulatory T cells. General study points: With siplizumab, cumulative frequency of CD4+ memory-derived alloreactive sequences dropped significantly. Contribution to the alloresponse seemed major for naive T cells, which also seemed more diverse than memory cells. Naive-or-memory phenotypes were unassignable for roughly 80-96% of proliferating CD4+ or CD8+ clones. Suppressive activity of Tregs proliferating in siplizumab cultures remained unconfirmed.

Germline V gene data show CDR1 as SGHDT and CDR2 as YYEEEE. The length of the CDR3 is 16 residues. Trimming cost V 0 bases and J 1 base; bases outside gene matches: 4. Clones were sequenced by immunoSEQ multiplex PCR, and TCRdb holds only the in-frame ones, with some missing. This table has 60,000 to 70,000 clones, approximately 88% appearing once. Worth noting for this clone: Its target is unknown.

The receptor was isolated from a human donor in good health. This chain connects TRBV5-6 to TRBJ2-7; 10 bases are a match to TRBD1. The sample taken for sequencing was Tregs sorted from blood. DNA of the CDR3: TGTGCCAGCAGCTTGGCCGGGACAGGGGTTTCCTACGAGCAGTACTTC. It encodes CASSLAGTGVSYEQYF.